The clone carrying this T cell receptor beta chain was picked up a small number of times. This specimen comes from a study of regulatory T cells in long-lasting Graves disease. Study overall: Graves' patients who were just diagnosed had used antithyroid drugs for under 3 months.

Regarding time point: newly diagnosed GD, antithyroid drugs for less than 3 months. TCR sequences were obtained from RNA taken from PBMCs. Through Arm-PCR of CDR3 regions and iRepertoire HTBI primers, TCR beta libraries were built. TCRdb used MiXCR to reprocess the multiplex PCR reads, holding one entry per CDR3 protein. This sample has 550,000 to 650,000 distinct CDR3 sequences; 16% occur once, and the top ten carry about 11%. The length of the CDR3 is 15 residues. The V end was cut by 4 bases, the J end by 0 bases, with 7 bases between. Germline loops: CDR1 SNHLY, CDR2 FYNNEI. The data also belong to a second study, concerning T cells in Graves' hyperthyroidism and ophthalmopathy. In that study: Researchers found most expanded thyroid clonotypes above 0.001 in blood as well. Ophthalmopathy cases were set apart from stable hyperthyroidism by a 13 V-J model. Model-based prediction identified ophthalmopathy a median around 6.7 months prior to its onset.

The sequenced sample was peripheral blood mononuclear cells (PBMCs), obtained at new diagnosis, from a patient treated with antithyroid drugs. The V and J genes are TRBV2 and TRBJ1-6; possibly TRBD1 for D (6 bases). The sequence came from a man aged 18 to 30 with Graves disease. The CDR3 nucleotides read TGTGCCAGCAGTGGAGGGGGCTCCTATAATTCACCCCTCCACTTT. This codes for CASSGGGSYNSPLHF.